These 24 T cell receptor beta chains share one sample of origin, sequenced in a study of cytomegalovirus exposure and HLA in healthy donors. In the PCR, 60 Vbeta and 13 Jbeta primers were used. Data came from immunoSEQ multiplex PCR; TCRdb stores just in-frame clones and leaves some out. The sample lists some 140,000 clones, roughly 79% occurring once. The sample comprised PBMCs. These receptors all stem from a man younger than 35 in good health and CMV-seronegative.

The chain combines TRBV5-1 with TRBJ2-3; D remains unclear. CDR1 SGHRS and CDR2 YFSETQ come from the germline V gene. The CDR3 consists of 12 residues. The ends were cut back, 6 bases at V and 3 bases at J, with 8 bases in the middle. The CDR3 DNA follows: TGCGCCAGCATGGGCCAGACAGATACGCAGTATTTT. It yields the protein CASMGQTDTQYF.

The chain recombines TRBV4-1 with TRBJ2-1; D is uncertain. V gave up 0 bases and J gave up 4 bases, with 7 bases separating them. This CDR3 has 14 residues. Germline CDR1 reads MGHRA; CDR2 reads YSYEKL. The CDR3 bases are TGCGCCAGCAGCCAAGATCCCTCTTACAATGAGCAGTTCTTC. It codes for CASSQDPSYNEQFF.

The rearrangement uses TRBV18 and TRBJ2-2, with D perhaps matching TRBD1 (6 bases). This CDR3 contains 13 residues. V lost 1 base and J lost 6, with 6 bases in between. CDR1 KGHSH and CDR2 LQKENI come from the germline V gene. In DNA form, the CDR3 reads TGTGCCAGCTCACCACAGGGGGCCGGGGAGCTGTTTTTT. This encodes CASSPQGAGELFF.

The gene calls are TRBV18 and TRBJ1-5, with D possibly being TRBD1 (5 bases). CDR1 and CDR2 (germline): KGHSH, LQKENI. The CDR3 runs 14 residues. V lost 3 bases to trimming and J lost 2 bases, with 8 bases between them. CDR3 protein: CASSPGARNQPQHF. The CDR3, as DNA: TGTGCCAGCTCACCTGGGGCGCGCAATCAGCCCCAGCATTTT.

J is TRBJ2-2 and V is TRBV4-3, with a tentative D call TRBD1 (6 bases). The CDR3 length is 13 residues. Germline CDR1 reads LGHNA; CDR2 reads YSLEER. Trimming took 5 bases from V and 15 from J, leaving 19 bases between them. CDR3 in amino acids: CASSTQSSGVVFF. Here the CDR3 DNA reads TGCGCCAGCAGCACCCAGAGTTCAGGGGTGGTGTTTTTT.

This chain links TRBV7-8 with TRBJ1-1; 12 bases match TRBD1. The CDR3 covers 15 residues. In germline, CDR1 is SGHVS, CDR2 FQNEAQ. The J segment lost 6 bases and the V segment lost 5 bases, leaving 7 bases of the junction unmatched. The CDR3 DNA is TGTGCCAGCAGCAGCTCCGGGACAGGGGGCGCTGAAGCTTTCTTT. This codes for CASSSSGTGGAEAFF. The full variable domain, rest sourced from reference TRBV7-8 and TRBJ1-1, is GAGVSQSPRYKVAKRGQDVALRCDPISGHVSLFWYQQALGQGPEFLTYFQNEAQLDKSGLPSDRFFAERPEGSVSTLKIQRTQQEDSAVYLCASSSSGTGGAEAFFGQGTRLTVV.

This chain joins TRBV10-2 and TRBJ1-5; D unresolved. CDR1 and CDR2 from the germline V gene are WSHSY and SAAADI. V lost 4 bases to trimming and J lost 2 bases, with 9 bases between them. CDR3 length: 14 amino acids. The CDR3 is CASSGLVGNQPQHF. CDR3 nucleotide sequence: TGCGCCAGCAGTGGACTGGTGGGCAATCAGCCCCAGCATTTT.

This chain uses TRBV7-2 with TRBJ2-2; the D gene is possibly TRBD2 (6 bases). The V end was cut by 5 bases, the J end by 7 bases, with 20 bases between. Per germline, CDR1 SGHTA and CDR2 FQGNSA. The CDR3 runs 16 residues. CDR3 sequence (DNA): TGTGCCAGCAGCCCCGGGGGAGGCTCGGGGGACGGGGAGCTGTTTTTT. Residues: CASSPGGGSGDGELFF.

This chain connects TRBV19 to TRBJ1-3; D is undetermined. This CDR3 has 15 residues. Deletions cut 3 bases from V and 0 bases from J, with 9 bases between. Germline assignment: CDR1 LNHDA and CDR2 SQIVND (reference sequence). In DNA, the CDR3 is TGTGCCAGTAGTATGTCAGCGATCTCTGGAAACACCATATATTTT. Its translation is CASSMSAISGNTIYF.

The chain carries TRBV18 and TRBJ2-3; no clear D gene. The CDR3 loop spans 11 amino acids. Germline V gene lookup returns CDR1 KGHSH and CDR2 LQKENI. V lost 6 bases, J lost 5 bases, and 6 bases lay in between. The DNA for the CDR3 is TGTGCCAGCTCCACGGGAGATACGCAGTATTTT. Protein product: CASSTGDTQYF.

This clone was seen only a few times. The junction departs from the called germline gene at one end, perhaps through a read error. J is TRBJ2-7 and V is TRBV7-9, with D perhaps matching TRBD2 (7 bases). CDR1 is SEHNR and CDR2 is FQNEAQ in the germline V gene (reference sequence). The CDR3 runs to 14 residues. For the CDR3, the DNA is TGTTCCAGCAGCTCCCGACTAGGGGGGGACGAGCAGTACTTC. It is translated as CSSSSRLGGDEQYF.

The chain recombines TRBV6-5 with TRBJ2-7; maybe TRBD1 (6 bases). Per germline, CDR1 MNHEY and CDR2 SVGAGI. The CDR3 has 15 amino acids. The ends were cut back, 0 bases at V and 2 bases at J, with 11 bases in the middle. The CDR3: CASSYSTTGTYEQYF. The CDR3 bases are TGTGCCAGCAGTTACTCCACCACAGGGACCTACGAGCAGTACTTC.

Of note for this clone: One end of the junction fails to match germline, which may point to a read error. V usage is TRBV7-9 and J usage is TRBJ1-2; D is perhaps TRBD1 (5 bases). Germline CDR1 SEHNR, CDR2 FQNEAQ (reference sequence). This CDR3 spans 13 amino acids. CDR3 nucleotides: TGTTCCAGCAGCCCGGGGGGGGGTAACGGCTACACCTTC. Translation gives CSSSPGGGNGYTF.

This chain connects TRBV7-3 to TRBJ1-6, with D uncertain. CDR1 and CDR2 (germline): SGHTA, FQGTGA. V dropped 4 bases and J dropped 8 bases, with 9 bases sitting between them. The CDR3 covers 13 residues. In nucleotides, the CDR3 is TGTGCCAGCAGCTCAAATACGGATTCACCCCTCCACTTT. The encoded protein is CASSSNTDSPLHF.

This clone was picked up one time. At one of its ends the junction is not consistent with the germline gene, which may arise from a read error. The V gene is TRBV7-9, the J gene TRBJ2-1; possible D gene TRBD2, 5 bases. The CDR3 length is 14 residues. Germline V gives CDR1 SEHNR, CDR2 FQNEAQ (reference sequence). CDR3 nucleotides: TGTTCCAGCAGCTCCCCCCGGGGATCCAATGAGCAGTTCTTC. This translates into CSSSSPRGSNEQFF.

The chain joins TRBV7-2 to TRBJ1-4, with a weak D call TRBD1 (6 bases). This CDR3 region has 15 residues. Germline assignment: CDR1 SGHTA and CDR2 FQGNSA. With 2 bases removed from V and 8 bases from J, the gap between germline ends came to 15 bases. The CDR3 is CASSLYTGLNEKLFF. In DNA, the CDR3 is TGTGCCAGCAGCTTATATACAGGGCTGAACGAAAAACTGTTTTTT.

The chain links TRBV6-1 to TRBJ1-5, with 8 bases fitting TRBD1. The CDR3 is made up of 15 amino acids. Trimming removed 6 bases from V and 3 bases from J; junction bases left unmatched: 7. The germline V gene has CDR1 MNHNS and CDR2 SASEGT. Written as DNA, the CDR3 is TGTGCCAGCAGCCTTGACAGGGGACTCAATCAGCCCCAGCATTTT. Encoded protein: CASSLDRGLNQPQHF.

This chain connects TRBV11-2 to TRBJ2-7; 7 nucleotides match TRBD2. The CDR3 sequence is 12 residues long. Germline V gene lookup returns CDR1 SGHAT and CDR2 FQNNGV. V gave up 5 bases and J gave up 7 bases; unmatched junction bases: 5. CDR3 region: CASSLGGEEQYF. The CDR3, as DNA: TGTGCCAGCAGCCTGGGGGGGGAAGAGCAGTACTTC. The entire variable domain, with the rest obtained from reference TRBV11-2 and TRBJ2-7, is as follows: EAGVAQSPRYKIIEKRQSVAFWCNPISGHATLYWYQQILGQGPKLLIQFQNNGVVDDSQLPKDRFSAERLKGVDSTLKIQPAKLEDSAVYLCASSLGGEEQYFGPGTRLTVT.

The chain combines TRBV6-5 with TRBJ2-1, with 7 bases identical to TRBD2. Germline CDR1 MNHEY, CDR2 SVGAGI. CDR3 length equals 15 residues. V lost 2 bases, J lost 8 bases, and 9 bases stayed unmatched. The CDR3 nucleotides are TGTGCCAGCAGTTACACTGGGAGGGGAAACCATGAGCAGTTCTTC. Its translation is CASSYTGRGNHEQFF.

V and J are TRBV6-1 and TRBJ2-2; D remains ambiguous. V shed 0 bases and J shed 6 bases, with 8 bases lying between them. In germline, CDR1 is MNHNS, CDR2 SASEGT. CDR3 length: 14 residues. CDR3 DNA: TGTGCCAGCAGTGAAGCGAGACTGGCCGGGGAGCTGTTTTTT. The encoded protein is CASSEARLAGELFF.

The chain combines TRBV9 with TRBJ1-4; no reliable D call. Looked up from germline, CDR1 is SGDLS and CDR2 is YYNGEE. The CDR3 sequence is 13 residues long. Trimming removed 4 bases at V and 6 bases at J, with 10 bases between. CDR3 DNA sequence: TGTGCCAGCAGCTCCCGGGAGGATGAAAAACTGTTTTTT. It yields the protein CASSSREDEKLFF.

This clone has more than one count but fewer than ten. This sequence joins TRBV5-6 and TRBJ1-1; 9 bases are a match to TRBD1. With 4 bases clipped from V and 1 base from J, the junction kept 2 bases outside the gene matches. The CDR3 extends over 14 amino acids. CDR1 and CDR2 from the germline V gene are SGHDT and YYEEEE. The CDR3 sequence is CASSQQGANTEAFF. For the CDR3, the DNA is TGTGCCAGCAGCCAACAGGGGGCGAACACTGAAGCTTTCTTT. The full variable domain, completed using reference TRBV5-6 and TRBJ1-1, is DAGVTQSPTHLIKTRGQQVTLRCSPKSGHDTVSWYQQALGQGPQFIFQYYEEEERQRGNFPDRFSGHQFPNYSSELNVNALLLGDSALYLCASSQQGANTEAFFGQGTRLTVV.

The chain joins TRBV6-6 to TRBJ1-1; TRBD1 matches 8 bases. Germline loops: CDR1 MNHNY, CDR2 SVGAGI (reference sequence). The junction had 4 bases not matched to a gene; V was cut back by 11 bases and J by 5 bases. The CDR3 sequence is 11 residues long. The CDR3 spells CAVRGHTEAFF. The CDR3 DNA follows: TGTGCCGTCAGGGGGCATACTGAAGCTTTCTTT.

The rearrangement links TRBV6-5 to TRBJ1-6, with 10 nucleotides matching TRBD1. This CDR3 comprises 15 residues. Losses at the gene ends were 4 bases for V and 8 bases for J; bases not matched to a gene: 5. Germline V CDR1 and CDR2: MNHEY, SVGAGI. The CDR3 loop is CASSSPGTGDSPLHF. The CDR3 region has the DNA TGTGCCAGCAGTTCCCCGGGGACAGGGGATTCACCCCTCCACTTT.